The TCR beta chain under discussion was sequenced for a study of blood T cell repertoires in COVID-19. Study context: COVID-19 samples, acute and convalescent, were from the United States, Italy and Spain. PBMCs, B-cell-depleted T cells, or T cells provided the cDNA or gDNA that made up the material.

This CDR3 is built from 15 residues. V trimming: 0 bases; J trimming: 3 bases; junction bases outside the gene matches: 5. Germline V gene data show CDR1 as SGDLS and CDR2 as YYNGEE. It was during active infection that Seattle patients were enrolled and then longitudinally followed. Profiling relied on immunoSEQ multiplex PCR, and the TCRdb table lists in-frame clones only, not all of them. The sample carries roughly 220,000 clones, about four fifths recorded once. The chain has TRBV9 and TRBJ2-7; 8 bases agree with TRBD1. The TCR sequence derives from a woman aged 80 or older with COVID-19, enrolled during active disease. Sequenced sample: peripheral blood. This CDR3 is CASSVDGGTGYEQYF. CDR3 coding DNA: TGTGCCAGCAGCGTAGATGGGGGGACAGGCTACGAGCAGTACTTC.